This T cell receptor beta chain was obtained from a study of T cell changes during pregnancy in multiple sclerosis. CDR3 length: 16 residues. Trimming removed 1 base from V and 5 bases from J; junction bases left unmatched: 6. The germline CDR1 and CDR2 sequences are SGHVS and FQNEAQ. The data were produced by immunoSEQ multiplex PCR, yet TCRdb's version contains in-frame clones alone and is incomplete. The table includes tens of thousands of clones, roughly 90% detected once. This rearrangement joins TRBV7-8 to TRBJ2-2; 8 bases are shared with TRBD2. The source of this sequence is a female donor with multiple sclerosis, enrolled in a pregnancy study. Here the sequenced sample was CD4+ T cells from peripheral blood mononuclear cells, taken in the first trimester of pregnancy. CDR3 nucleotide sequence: TGTGCCAGCAGCTTAGATGGGACTAGGGCAACCGGGGAGCTGTTTTTT. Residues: CASSLDGTRATGELFF.